Following are 7 T cell receptor beta chains from one sample sequenced in a study of T cells in localized non-small cell lung cancer. Sequencing used immunoSEQ multiplex PCR; TCRdb keeps in-frame clones, though not all of them. The profile covers 20,000 to 25,000 clones, with around nine tenths appearing a single time and roughly 2.8% taken by the ten largest. The specimen comprised peripheral blood, sampled before any cancer treatment. These receptors were taken from a woman aged 40 to 75 with stage I lung adenocarcinoma.

The chain couples TRBV5-1 to TRBJ2-1, with D uncertain. The CDR3 extends over 14 amino acids. V lost 6 bases and J 3 bases, leaving 13 bases between the germline ends. Germline CDR1 reads SGHRS; CDR2 reads YFSETQ. The CDR3 is CASKEGPLYNEQFF. Written as DNA, the CDR3 is TGCGCCAGCAAGGAAGGGCCGCTCTACAATGAGCAGTTCTTC.

The V and J genes are TRBV28 and TRBJ1-5; 7 positions agree with TRBD1. V lost 3 bases and J lost 4; bases outside the gene matches: 3. Germline lookup yields CDR1 MDHEN and CDR2 SYDVKM. CDR3 length: 14 amino acids. The CDR3 is CASSLWDRNQPQHF. DNA for the CDR3: TGTGCCAGCAGTTTGTGGGACAGAAATCAGCCCCAGCATTTT.

This clone showed up just a few times. J is TRBJ2-7 and V is TRBV28; 7 nucleotides align to TRBD1. Losses at the gene ends were 6 bases for V and 6 bases for J; bases not matched to a gene: 5. The CDR3 runs 12 residues. The germline V gene encodes CDR1 MDHEN and CDR2 SYDVKM. This CDR3 is CASRAGGTEQYF. The CDR3, as DNA: TGTGCCAGCAGGGCAGGGGGAACCGAGCAGTACTTC.

The DNA for the CDR3 is TGTGCCAGCAGCTTGGGAACCAGCCAGCCCCAGCATTTT. It encodes CASSLGTSQPQHF. The chain couples TRBV7-6 to TRBJ1-5, with D unresolved. The CDR3 contains 13 residues. The V end lost 3 bases, the J end lost 7 bases, and 10 bases lay between the germline ends. CDR1 SGHVS and CDR2 FNYEAQ come from the germline V gene.

In its sample, this clone was seen once. The genes are TRBV18 and TRBJ2-7; TRBD1 agrees at 7 bases. Germline loops: CDR1 KGHSH, CDR2 LQKENI. V lost 7 bases to trimming and J lost 2 bases; unmatched junction nucleotides: 11. The length of the CDR3 is 15 residues. CDR3 nucleotide sequence: TGTGCCAGCTTACCTGGGACAGCTTTACCCTACGAGCAGTACTTC. It yields the protein CASLPGTALPYEQYF.

V gene TRBV5-6 combines with J gene TRBJ2-3; possibly TRBD1 for D (7 bases). The V end lost 4 bases, the J end lost 7 bases, and 19 bases lay between the germline ends. Germline V lookup: CDR1 SGHDT, CDR2 YYEEEE. The CDR3 runs to 15 residues. In DNA, the CDR3 is TGTGCCAGCAGCGGGAGGACAGGCGAGTCTTATACGCAGTATTTT. Its translation is CASSGRTGESYTQYF.

This clone came up once. The chain uses TRBV28 and TRBJ1-1; D gene uncertain. The V and J ends lost 6 bases and 6 bases respectively, with 17 bases between them. The CDR3 loop spans 14 amino acids. Germline CDR1 MDHEN, CDR2 SYDVKM. CDR3 in amino acids: CASSLPSWKSEAFF. The CDR3 coding sequence is TGTGCCAGCAGCCTACCCTCTTGGAAATCTGAAGCTTTCTTT.